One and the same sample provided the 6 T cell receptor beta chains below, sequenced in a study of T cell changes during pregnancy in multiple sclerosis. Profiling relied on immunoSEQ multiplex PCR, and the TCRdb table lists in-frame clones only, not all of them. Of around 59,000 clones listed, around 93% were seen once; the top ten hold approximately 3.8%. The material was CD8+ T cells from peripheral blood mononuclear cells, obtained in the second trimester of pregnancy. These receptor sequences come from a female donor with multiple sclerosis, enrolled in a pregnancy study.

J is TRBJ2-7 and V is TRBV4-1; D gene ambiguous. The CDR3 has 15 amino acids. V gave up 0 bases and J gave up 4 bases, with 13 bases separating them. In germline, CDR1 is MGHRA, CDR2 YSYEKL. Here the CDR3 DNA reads TGCGCCAGCAGCCAAGATCGGGTGTATCGGTACGAGCAGTACTTC. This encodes CASSQDRVYRYEQYF.

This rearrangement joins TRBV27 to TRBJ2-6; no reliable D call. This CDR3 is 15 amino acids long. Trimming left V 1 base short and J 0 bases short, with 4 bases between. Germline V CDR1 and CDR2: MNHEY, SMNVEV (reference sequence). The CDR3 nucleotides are TGTGCCAGCAGTTTATGGAGCTCTGGGGCCAACGTCCTGACTTTC. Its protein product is CASSLWSSGANVLTF.

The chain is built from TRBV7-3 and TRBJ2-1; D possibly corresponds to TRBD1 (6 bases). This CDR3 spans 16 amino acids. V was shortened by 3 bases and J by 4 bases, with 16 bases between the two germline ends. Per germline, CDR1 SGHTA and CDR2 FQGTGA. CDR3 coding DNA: TGTGCCAGCAGCTTTACAGGGAAAACGACTTACAATGAGCAGTTCTTC. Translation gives CASSFTGKTTYNEQFF.

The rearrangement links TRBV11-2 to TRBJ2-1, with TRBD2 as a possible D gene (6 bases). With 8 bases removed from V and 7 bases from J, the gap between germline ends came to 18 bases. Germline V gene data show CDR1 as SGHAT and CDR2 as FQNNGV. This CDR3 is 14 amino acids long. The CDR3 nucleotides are TGTGCCAGCGAGGGCTGGAGGGGAGAGAATGAGCAGTTCTTC. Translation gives CASEGWRGENEQFF.

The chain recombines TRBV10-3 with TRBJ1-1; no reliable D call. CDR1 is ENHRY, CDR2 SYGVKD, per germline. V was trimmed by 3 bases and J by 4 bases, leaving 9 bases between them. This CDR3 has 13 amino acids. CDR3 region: CAISDYSGTEAFF. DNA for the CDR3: TGTGCCATCAGTGATTATTCGGGCACTGAAGCTTTCTTT.

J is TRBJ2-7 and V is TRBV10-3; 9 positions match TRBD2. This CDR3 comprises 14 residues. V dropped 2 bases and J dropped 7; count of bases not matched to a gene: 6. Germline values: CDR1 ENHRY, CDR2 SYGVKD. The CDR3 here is CAISEGLALGEQYF. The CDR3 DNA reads TGTGCCATCAGTGAGGGACTAGCGTTAGGTGAGCAGTACTTC.